This TCR beta chain was recovered during a study of blood T cell repertoires in COVID-19 (dated by TCRdb to 2020 to 2022). With respect to the entire study: The collaborator samples originated in the United States, Italy and Spain and spanned the acute and convalescent phases of COVID-19. The samples were drawn from two sources: the first 160 participants of the ongoing ImmuneRACE study, and 1,254 subjects contributed by 6 global collaborators. Where available, HLA class I and class II types were obtained from metadata supplied by the sample provider rather than from assay-based typing. The repertoires were made available in a free public database intended to serve as a resource for research on the immune response to SARS-CoV-2. Nearly every sample came with metadata listing a de-identified subject ID, COVID-19 status, age in years and sex. The prospective study material was composed of cDNA or gDNA derived from T cells, B-cell-depleted T cells, or PBMCs. Deeply sampled blood TCRbeta repertoires from subjects exposed to, actively infected with, or recovered from COVID-19 were included in the dataset.

TCRbeta CDR3 regions were amplified from genomic DNA by means of the immunoSEQ Assay, a bias-controlled multiplex PCR. Processing in the source paper ran as follows. Within the assay, amplification of reference gene primers was used to estimate how many nucleated cells each sample contained. Sequence reads were collapsed and filtered to measure the absolute abundance of every unique TCRbeta CDR3 rearrangement. For each sample, productive Simpson clonality was calculated as the square root of Simpson's diversity index over productive rearrangements. TCRdb carries this immuneACCESS record with in-frame sequences only. Its versions omit some clonotypes, under half of them owing to an unresolved V gene in the studies checked, with the rest unexplained. V, J and clone size reflect that table, while D and trimming were determined from the DNA. The sample data list 200,000 to 250,000 clones, and approximately 78% of these were observed just once. About 3.2% of the sample comes from the top ten.

General study outcomes and caveats: The amount of clinical and demographic metadata varied by source and participant and was provided uncurated.

For this clone: Its antigen remains unidentified. Base quality data are lacking; no much larger clone is found one base away.

Each collaborating institution followed its own protocols to collect whole blood in K2EDTA tubes. Collaborator samples were shipped for TCRbeta analysis as frozen whole blood, isolated PBMCs, or DNA extracted from either sample type. The V and J ends are trimmed by 4 bases and 0 bases, leaving 22 bases between them. Its CDR3 holds 18 amino acids, cysteine through phenylalanine. Just the 54-base CDR3 DNA is kept, in frame starting at base 1. The CDR1 and CDR2 encoded by the germline V gene (reference sequence) are GTSNPN and SVGIG. Sequences were obtained from peripheral blood. The receptor was derived from a woman aged 18-29 years with acute or convalescent COVID-19. The V and J segments used are TRBV30 and TRBJ1-5; 6 matching bases give a weak D call of TRBD1. The CDR3 amino acid sequence is: CAWTRGDTPSYSNQPQHF. The sequenced DNA is TGTGCCTGGACTCGGGGGGACACCCCATCTTATAGCAATCAGCCCCAGCATTTT.